This is a list of T cell receptor beta chains from one sample in a study of T cell changes during pregnancy in multiple sclerosis. Clones were read by immunoSEQ multiplex PCR, and TCRdb kept only the in-frame ones, dropping some. The sample lists fewer than 80,000 clones, roughly 90% seen once, with over 0.8% in the top ten. The sample here was peripheral blood, taken in the first trimester of pregnancy. The receptor source for this set is a female donor in good health, enrolled as a control in a pregnancy study. Each CDR3 is given with its conserved first and last residue. A D gene is named only where the DNA matches it firmly. The size of a clone is reported for some rows only, either as once, few or many, or as a class for expanded clones.

.,TRBV30,.,TRBJ2-7,CAWSEWDGGTYEQYF,TGTGCCTGGAGTGAGTGGGACGGTGGGACTTACGAGCAGTACTTC
.,TRBV15,.,TRBJ1-1,CASSDSRNTEAFF,TGTGCCTCGTCGGACAGCCGGAACACTGAAGCTTTCTTT
.,TRBV5-6,.,TRBJ2-1,CASSHRDFPYNEQFF,TGTGCCAGCAGCCACCGGGACTTCCCATACAATGAGCAGTTCTTC
TRBD1,TRBV5-6,few,TRBJ1-1,CASSLGVTGVRTEAFF,TGTGCCAGCAGCTTGGGAGTTACAGGGGTGAGGACTGAAGCTTTCTTT
.,TRBV6-5,once,TRBJ1-1,CASSYSGVSLTEAFF,TGTGCCAGCAGTTACTCCGGGGTCTCTCTCACTGAAGCTTTCTTT
TRBD1,TRBV11-3,once,TRBJ2-1,CASSPRQGMAEQFF,TGTGCCAGCAGCCCTCGACAGGGTATGGCTGAGCAGTTCTTC
TRBD1,TRBV19,.,TRBJ1-1,CASSIVAGGYQTEAFF,TGTGCCAGTAGTATAGTGGCAGGGGGCTATCAAACTGAAGCTTTCTTT
.,TRBV28,.,TRBJ1-2,CASSPRQAGGLDGYTF,TGTGCCAGCAGTCCCCGACAGGCCGGTGGGCTTGATGGCTACACCTTC
.,TRBV15,.,TRBJ2-7,CATSRDVVSGSDEQYF,TGTGCCACCAGCAGAGATGTTGTCAGCGGGTCCGACGAGCAGTACTTC
.,TRBV15,.,TRBJ1-5,CATRAGGPLSNQPQHF,TGTGCCACCAGGGCGGGGGGGCCTCTAAGCAATCAGCCCCAGCATTTT
.,TRBV18,.,TRBJ1-1,CASSSDYNTEAFF,TGTGCCAGCTCATCAGATTATAACACTGAAGCTTTCTTT
TRBD2,TRBV18,once,TRBJ2-1,CASSPGYSGGNNEQFF,TGTGCCAGCTCACCAGGGTATTCGGGGGGAAACAATGAGCAGTTCTTC
.,TRBV28,.,TRBJ1-2,CASSSETVPLRKGYTF,TGTGCCAGCAGTTCAGAGACAGTTCCACTTAGGAAGGGCTACACCTTC
.,TRBV27,.,TRBJ2-1,CASRLKPVGPNNEQFF,TGTGCCAGCAGACTCAAGCCGGTGGGGCCCAACAATGAGCAGTTCTTC
.,TRBV6-5,.,TRBJ1-5,CASRAWENQPQHF,TGTGCCAGCAGGGCATGGGAGAATCAGCCCCAGCATTTT
TRBD2,TRBV5-1,.,TRBJ2-2,CASSLDSGGANTGELFF,TGCGCCAGCAGCTTGGATAGCGGGGGAGCGAACACCGGGGAGCTGTTTTTT
.,TRBV18,.,TRBJ2-7,CASSPPQYDRGGPYEQYF,TGTGCCAGCTCACCACCCCAATATGACAGAGGCGGTCCTTACGAGCAGTACTTC
TRBD2,TRBV5-1,once,TRBJ2-4,CASIQRGVAKNIQYF,TGCGCCAGCATCCAGCGGGGAGTAGCCAAAAACATTCAGTACTTC
TRBD1,TRBV6-4,.,TRBJ1-2,CASSASPGQGADGYTF,TGTGCCAGCAGTGCCTCTCCGGGACAGGGGGCCGATGGCTACACCTTC
TRBD1,TRBV4-1,.,TRBJ2-7,CASSQGLDRVSYEQYF,TGCGCCAGCAGCCAAGGATTAGACAGGGTCTCCTACGAGCAGTACTTC
TRBD1,TRBV7-9,.,TRBJ2-7,CASDRGQDTNEQYF,TGTGCCAGCGACAGGGGGCAAGATACCAACGAGCAGTACTTC
.,TRBV7-6,.,TRBJ2-5,CASSFGSGSGETQYF,TGTGCCAGCAGCTTTGGGAGCGGATCTGGGGAGACCCAGTACTTC
TRBD1,TRBV7-2,many,TRBJ1-4,CASSDRTGQFGKLFF,TGTGCCAGCAGCGATCGGACAGGGCAATTCGGTAAACTGTTTTTT
TRBD1,TRBV28,few,TRBJ1-6,CASSRRGQGNSPLHF,TGTGCCAGCAGTCGTCGGGGACAGGGAAATTCACCCCTCCACTTT
.,TRBV13,.,TRBJ2-7,CASSLDGYEQYF,TGTGCCAGCAGCTTAGACGGCTACGAGCAGTACTTC
.,TRBV28,.,TRBJ2-7,CASRQDQGRAEQYF,TGTGCCAGCAGACAGGATCAGGGAAGGGCCGAGCAGTACTTC
.,TRBV19,.,TRBJ1-6,CASSIKGSYNSPLHF,TGTGCCAGTAGTATAAAGGGGTCCTATAATTCACCCCTCCACTTT
.,TRBV28,few,TRBJ1-1,CASSFYRVGTEAFF,TGTGCCAGCAGTTTCTACAGGGTGGGCACTGAAGCTTTCTTT
TRBD2,TRBV6-1,.,TRBJ2-2,CASSAGLASGELFF,TGTGCCAGCAGTGCGGGACTAGCGTCCGGGGAGCTGTTTTTT
TRBD2,TRBV19,.,TRBJ2-7,CASSTLTSGSDEQYF,TGTGCCAGTAGTACACTGACTAGCGGGAGTGACGAGCAGTACTTC
TRBD1,TRBV4-2,.,TRBJ1-2,CASSQGPTGQGRKGYTF,TGTGCCAGCAGCCAAGGTCCGACTGGACAGGGGCGAAAAGGCTACACCTTC
.,TRBV6-5,.,TRBJ2-3,CASSYSPRYSTDTQYF,TGTGCCAGCAGTTACTCCCCCCGGTATAGTACAGATACGCAGTATTTT
TRBD1,TRBV11-2,.,TRBJ2-7,CASSLEDRPTYEQYF,TGTGCCAGCAGCTTAGAGGACAGGCCCACCTACGAGCAGTACTTC
TRBD1,TRBV18,few,TRBJ1-1,CASSPGQGLAFF,TGTGCCAGCTCCCCGGGACAGGGGTTGGCTTTCTTT
TRBD1,TRBV18,.,TRBJ1-1,CASSSTGGNTEAFF,TGTGCCAGCTCATCGACAGGGGGGAACACTGAAGCTTTCTTT
TRBD1,TRBV28,.,TRBJ2-2,CASGGGQGISPGELFF,TGTGCCAGCGGTGGGGGACAGGGCATCAGTCCCGGGGAGCTGTTTTTT
.,TRBV7-2,.,TRBJ1-1,CASRPLGGLNTEAFF,TGTGCCAGCAGGCCTTTGGGCGGGCTGAACACTGAAGCTTTCTTT
.,TRBV5-1,.,TRBJ1-2,CASSLGAPGYTF,TGCGCCAGCAGCTTGGGGGCGCCCGGCTACACCTTC
.,TRBV6-6,.,TRBJ1-5,CASSLGGNLPQHF,TGTGCCAGCAGTCTCGGGGGGAATCTGCCCCAGCATTTT
.,TRBV5-8,.,TRBJ2-1,CASSPLNGGISYNEQFF,TGTGCCAGCAGCCCTCTGAATGGGGGGATTTCCTACAATGAGCAGTTCTTC
TRBD2,TRBV9,.,TRBJ2-3,CASSHLAGGTDTQYF,TGTGCCAGCAGCCATCTAGCGGGGGGCACAGATACGCAGTATTTT
.,TRBV27,.,TRBJ2-4,CASGVGGNIQYF,TGTGCCAGCGGCGTGGGAGGTAACATTCAGTACTTC
.,TRBV7-2,.,TRBJ2-1,CASSFAKSSYNEQFF,TGTGCCAGCAGCTTCGCTAAGAGCTCCTACAATGAGCAGTTCTTC
TRBD1,TRBV5-1,.,TRBJ2-7,CASRGTGSSYEQYF,TGCGCCAGCAGAGGGACAGGGAGCTCCTACGAGCAGTACTTC
.,TRBV7-9,few,TRBJ1-6,CASSPRPRGGNSPLHF,TGTGCCAGCAGCCCCCGGCCGCGGGGGGGCAATTCACCCCTCCACTTT
TRBD1,TRBV5-1,few,TRBJ1-2,CASSAGQGNGGYTF,TGCGCCAGCAGCGCGGGACAGGGGAACGGCGGCTACACCTTC